This is a list of T cell receptor beta chains from one sample in a study of prognosis after radiotherapy for stage I lung cancer. TCRdb ran MiXCR on the multiplex PCR reads and lists one entry per CDR3 protein. Of tens of thousands of distinct CDR3 sequences listed, 35% to 50% are singletons. This specimen consisted of PBMCs, obtained before or after stereotactic body radiation therapy (not recorded which). Receptor source: a donor over 45 with non-small cell lung cancer. Each CDR3 is given with its conserved first and last residue. The D gene is left open where the match is weak. Expanded clones are given a class, and other clones once, few, many or no size at all.

>.|TRBV6-5|TRBJ2-1|once
TGTGCCAGCAGTTACGGGGCCAAACTAAATCCCAATGAGCAGTTCTTC
CASSYGAKLNPNEQFF
>.|TRBV9|TRBJ1-2|.
TGTGCCAGCAGCGGGTGGGGAGCTAACTATGGCCACACCTTC
CASSGWGANYGHTF
>.|TRBV3-1|TRBJ2-2|many
TGTGCCAGCAGCCAACAGAACACCGGGGAGCTGTTTTTT
CASSQQNTGELFF
>.|TRBV5-1|TRBJ2-7|many
TGCGCCAGCAGCTTGGCTGGGGGGGGCGCCTACGAGCAGTACTTC
CASSLAGGGAYEQYF
>.|TRBV9|TRBJ2-3|.
TGTGCCAGCAGCGAGACCCCGACAACGCGCACAGATACGCAGTATTTT
CASSETPTTRTDTQYF
>TRBD1|TRBV6-2/TRBV6-3|TRBJ1-4|.
TGTGCCAGCAGGGACAGGGATAAACTGTTTTTT
CASRDRDKLFF
>TRBD2|TRBV14|TRBJ2-6|many
TGTGCCAGCAGCCCCGGACAGGCCTCTAGCGGGGTATTCTCTGGGGCCAACGTCCTGACTTTC
CASSPGQASSGVFSGANVLTF
>TRBD1|TRBV19|TRBJ2-4|few
TGTGCCAGTACTGACAGGGGCTCAGGTGGCGGCAAAAACATTCAGTACTTC
CASTDRGSGGGKNIQYF
>TRBD2|TRBV27|TRBJ2-3|.
TGTGCCAGCAGTTTGGTAGCGGGAGTGCCTATAGATACGCAGTATTTT
CASSLVAGVPIDTQYF
>TRBD2|TRBV7-2|TRBJ2-3|.
TGTGCCAGCAGTATTACTAGCGGCACAGATACGCAGTATTTT
CASSITSGTDTQYF
>.|TRBV19|TRBJ2-1|many
TGTGCCAGTAGTATCCCCCGGACTTACAATGAGCAGTTCTTC
CASSIPRTYNEQFF
>.|TRBV7-6|TRBJ1-1|many
TGTGCCAGCAGCTCAGAAGTTGGGGGGCTGAACACTGAAGCTTTCTTT
CASSSEVGGLNTEAFF
>TRBD2|TRBV20-1|TRBJ2-1|many
TGCAGTGCGTCACTAGCGGGAGTAGTCAATGAGCAGTTCTTC
CSASLAGVVNEQFF
>TRBD1|TRBV9|TRBJ2-2|many
TGTGCCAGCAGCGTCACAGGGGTGGCCGGGGAGCTGTTTTTT
CASSVTGVAGELFF
>.|TRBV27|TRBJ2-5|.
TGTGCCAGCAGTTTAAATCAGGGGATGGGGACCCAGTACTTC
CASSLNQGMGTQYF
>TRBD2|TRBV24-1|TRBJ2-7|many
TGTGCCACCAGTGAAGGGACTAGCGGGTCCAAGGCCGAGCAGTACTTC
CATSEGTSGSKAEQYF
>.|TRBV28|TRBJ2-5|many
TGTGCCAGCAGTTTACAGGGAGAGACCCAGTACTTC
CASSLQGETQYF
>.|TRBV24-1|TRBJ2-1|many
TGTGCCACCAGTGACTCACGGAGGGGGCTCTACAATGAGCAGTTCTTC
CATSDSRRGLYNEQFF
>.|TRBV5-1|TRBJ2-5|.
TGCGCCAGCAACTTGGCCGGGACGTCTGAAGAGACCCAGTACTTC
CASNLAGTSEETQYF
>TRBD1|TRBV7-9|TRBJ2-1|.
TGTGCCAGCAGCTTCGGGACAGCCTACAATGAGCAGTTCTTC
CASSFGTAYNEQFF
>.|TRBV29-1|TRBJ1-2|.
TGCAGCGTTGAAGAGGAGAACTATGGCTACACCTTC
CSVEEENYGYTF
>.|TRBV6-2/TRBV6-3|TRBJ2-5|many
TGTGCCAGCAGTTACCCGGGTTCGGGAGTAAGCAGAGAGACCCAGTACTTC
CASSYPGSGVSRETQYF
>.|TRBV11-3|TRBJ2-1|many
TGTGCCAGCAGCTTAAAAGGAGGGCACAATGAGCAGTTCTTC
CASSLKGGHNEQFF
>.|TRBV2|TRBJ1-2|.
TGTGCCAGCATACCCACCCAAGTGGGGGCGTATGGCTACACCTTC
CASIPTQVGAYGYTF
>TRBD2|TRBV2|TRBJ2-4|many
TGTGCCAGCAGTTATACTAGCGGGAGAAACATTCAGTACTTC
CASSYTSGRNIQYF
>.|TRBV6-5|TRBJ2-7|.
TGTGCCAGCAGTTTACTCAGTGGAGGTTCGGTCGAGCAGTACTTC
CASSLLSGGSVEQYF
>.|TRBV7-9|TRBJ2-3|many
TGTGCCAGCAGCTTAAGTAGCGTAGATACGCAGTATTTT
CASSLSSVDTQYF
>.|TRBV4-1|TRBJ2-6|once
TGCGCCAGCAGCGCATCAGGGACCGGGGCCAACGTCCTGACTTTC
CASSASGTGANVLTF
>.|TRBV18|TRBJ2-7|many
TGTGCCAGCTCACCGGGTGCCTACGAGCAGTACTTC
CASSPGAYEQYF
>TRBD2|TRBV7-9|TRBJ2-1|many
TGTGCCAGCAGCACCGGGAGGGCCATCGACAATGAGCAGTTCTTC
CASSTGRAIDNEQFF
>.|TRBV18|TRBJ2-7|many
TGTGCCAGCTCACCAACGGGACACGTGAACGAGCAGTACTTC
CASSPTGHVNEQYF
>.|TRBV5-1|TRBJ2-1|.
TGCGCCAGCAGCTTGGCCGGGATTACCTCCTACAATGAGCAGTTCTTC
CASSLAGITSYNEQFF
>.|TRBV3-1|TRBJ2-1|many
TGTGCCAGCAGCTTAGCGGCATTCTACAATGAGCAGTTCTTC
CASSLAAFYNEQFF